This T cell receptor beta chain is drawn from a study of T cell repertoires in cytomegalovirus infection. Whole-study context: Indications of both CMV infection and matching HLA type were provided by public TCR beta signatures.

Overall study findings and caveats: The response measured ex vivo was dominated by TCR beta clonotypes (HLA-C-restricted and CMV-specific).

CDR1 SGHTA and CDR2 FQGNSA come from the germline V gene. This CDR3 comprises 15 residues. V gave up 5 bases and J gave up 6 bases, with 17 bases separating them. Remarks on this clonotype: Antigen unknown. This may arise from a read error, as a much more abundant clone is one base away.

TCRdb ran MiXCR on the reads and lists one entry per CDR3 protein. The table records about 250,000 distinct CDR3 sequences, roughly 6.5% of them present only once. J is TRBJ1-3 and V is TRBV7-2; tentative D call: TRBD1 (6 bases). The clonotype originates from a human donor in good health (CMV status not recorded). Some clones in this sample may be carry-over from other donors' samples. The sample consisted of PBMCs. CDR3 in amino acids: CASSLTGTWKNTIYF. The DNA of the CDR3 is TGTGCCAGCAGCCTTACCGGGACATGGAAAAACACCATATATTTT.